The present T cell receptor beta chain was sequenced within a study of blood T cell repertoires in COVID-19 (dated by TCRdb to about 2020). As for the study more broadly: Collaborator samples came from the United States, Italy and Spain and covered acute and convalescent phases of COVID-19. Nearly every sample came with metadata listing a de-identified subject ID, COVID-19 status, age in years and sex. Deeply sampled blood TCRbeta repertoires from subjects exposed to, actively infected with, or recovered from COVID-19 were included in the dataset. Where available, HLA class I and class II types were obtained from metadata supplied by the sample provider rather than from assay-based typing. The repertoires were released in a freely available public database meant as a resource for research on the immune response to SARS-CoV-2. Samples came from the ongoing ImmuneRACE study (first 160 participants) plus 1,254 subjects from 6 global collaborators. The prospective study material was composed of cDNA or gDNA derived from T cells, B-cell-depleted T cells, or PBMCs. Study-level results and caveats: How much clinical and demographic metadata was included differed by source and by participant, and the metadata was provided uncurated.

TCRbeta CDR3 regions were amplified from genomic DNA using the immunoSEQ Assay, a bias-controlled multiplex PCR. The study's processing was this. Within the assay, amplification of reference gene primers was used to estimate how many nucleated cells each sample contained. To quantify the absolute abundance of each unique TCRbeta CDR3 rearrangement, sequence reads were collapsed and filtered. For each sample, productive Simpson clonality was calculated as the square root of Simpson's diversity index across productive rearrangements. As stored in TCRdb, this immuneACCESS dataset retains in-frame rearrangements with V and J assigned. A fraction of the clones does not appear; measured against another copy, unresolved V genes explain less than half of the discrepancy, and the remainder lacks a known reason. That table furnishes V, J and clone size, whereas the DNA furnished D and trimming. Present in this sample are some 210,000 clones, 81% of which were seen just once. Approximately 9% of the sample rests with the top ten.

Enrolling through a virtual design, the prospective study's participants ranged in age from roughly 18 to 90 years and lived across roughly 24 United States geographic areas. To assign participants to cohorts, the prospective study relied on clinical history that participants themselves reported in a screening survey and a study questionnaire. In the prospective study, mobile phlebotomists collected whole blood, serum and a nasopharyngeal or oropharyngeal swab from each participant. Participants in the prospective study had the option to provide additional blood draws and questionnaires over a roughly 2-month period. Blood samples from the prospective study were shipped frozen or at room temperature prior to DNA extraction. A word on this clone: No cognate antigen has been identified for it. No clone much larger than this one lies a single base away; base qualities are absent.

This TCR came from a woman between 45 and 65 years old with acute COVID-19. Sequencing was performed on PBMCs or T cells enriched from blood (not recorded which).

The DNA is as follows: TGTGCCATCAACGCGGGACAGGGGAAAGAGGGTGGCTACACCTTC. It translates to CAINAGQGKEGGYTF. The chain is made from TRBV10-3 and TRBJ1-2; TRBD1 aligns with 10 central bases. Based on the germline V gene, the CDR1 and CDR2 sequences are ENHRY and SYGVKD. V has 7 bases trimmed and J has 7 bases trimmed; junction bases matching no gene number 12. Including cysteine and phenylalanine, the CDR3 has 15 amino acids. Only the CDR3 portion is preserved as DNA: 45 bases, with reading frame beginning at the first base.